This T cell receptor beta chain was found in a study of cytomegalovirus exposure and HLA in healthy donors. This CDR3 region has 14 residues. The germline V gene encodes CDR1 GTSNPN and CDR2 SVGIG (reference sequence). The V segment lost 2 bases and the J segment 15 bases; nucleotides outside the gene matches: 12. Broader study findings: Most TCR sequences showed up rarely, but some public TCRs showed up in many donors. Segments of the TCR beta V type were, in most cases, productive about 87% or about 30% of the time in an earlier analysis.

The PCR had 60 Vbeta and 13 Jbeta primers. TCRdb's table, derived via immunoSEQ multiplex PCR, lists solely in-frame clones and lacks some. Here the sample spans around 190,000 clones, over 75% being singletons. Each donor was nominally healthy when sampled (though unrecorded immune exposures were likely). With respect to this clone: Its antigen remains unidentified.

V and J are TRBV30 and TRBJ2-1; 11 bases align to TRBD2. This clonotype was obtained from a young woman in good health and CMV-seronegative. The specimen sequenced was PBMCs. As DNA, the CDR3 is TGTGCCTGGAGTAGAGTAGCGGGAGGGCCGGTGGTGTTCTTC. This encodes CAWSRVAGGPVVFF.